The source of this T cell receptor beta chain is a study of human T cells and chemical hapten exposure. Noted time point: pre-sensitization, week 0. The treatment is: therapeutic diphenylcyclopropenone sensitization with weekly scalp DPC. The study enrolled 18 to 70-year-old alopecia patients suitable for DPC. Each CDR3 protein gets one entry after TCRdb re-called the RACE reads with MiXCR. This sample carries around 250,000 distinct CDR3 sequences, approximately 8.6% of them seen once, and the ten largest clones take less than 3%. The V and J ends lost 6 bases and 5 bases, in that order; junction bases with no gene match: 12. Germline V gives CDR1 SGHTA, CDR2 FQGNSA. The CDR3 has 15 residues. This clonotype occurred many times.

Specimen: whole blood, collected in connection with sensitization to the hapten diphenylcyclopropenone (DPC). The rearrangement links TRBV7-2 to TRBJ2-5, with 7 nucleotides matching TRBD1. The sequence came from a middle-aged woman with alopecia areata. Some clones in this sample may be carry-over from other donors' samples. In DNA, the CDR3 is TGTGCCAGCAGGCCGTGGGGACAGCGAGAGGAGACCCAGTACTTC. Its translation: CASRPWGQREETQYF.